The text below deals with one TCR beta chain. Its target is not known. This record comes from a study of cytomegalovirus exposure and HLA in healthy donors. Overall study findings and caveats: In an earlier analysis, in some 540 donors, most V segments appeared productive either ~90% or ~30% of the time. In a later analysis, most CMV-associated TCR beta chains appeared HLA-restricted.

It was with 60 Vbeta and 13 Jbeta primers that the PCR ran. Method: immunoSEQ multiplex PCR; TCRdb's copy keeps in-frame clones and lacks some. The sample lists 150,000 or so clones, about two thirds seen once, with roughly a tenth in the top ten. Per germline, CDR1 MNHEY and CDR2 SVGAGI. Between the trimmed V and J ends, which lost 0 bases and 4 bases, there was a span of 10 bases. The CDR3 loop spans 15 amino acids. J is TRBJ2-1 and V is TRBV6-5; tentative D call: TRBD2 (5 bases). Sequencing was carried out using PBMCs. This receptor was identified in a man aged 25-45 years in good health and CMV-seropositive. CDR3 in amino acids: CASSYSGLEYNEQFF. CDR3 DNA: TGTGCCAGCAGTTACTCAGGACTGGAGTACAATGAGCAGTTCTTC.